A selection of T cell receptor beta chains follows, all from one sample in a study of T cells in Graves' hyperthyroidism and ophthalmopathy. TCRdb reanalysed the multiplex PCR reads using MiXCR and keeps one entry per CDR3 protein. This sample yields around 300,000 distinct CDR3 sequences, of which approximately 12% are seen a single time; around 7.9% belongs to the top ten. The sequencing sample was made of blood. Receptors originate from a woman in her 30s with Graves' hyperthyroidism that later progressed to Graves' ophthalmopathy. The CDR3 runs from the conserved cysteine through the conserved F or W. The D gene is left open where the match is weak. Clone sizes are given selectively: once, few, many, or a class where the clone is expanded.

clone_size d_call j_call v_call cdr3_aa cdr3_nt
many TRBD1 TRBJ1-3 TRBV6-1 CASSPDRVKDRNTIYF TGTGCCAGCAGTCCGGACAGGGTCAAAGATCGAAACACCATATATTTT
few TRBD2 TRBJ2-5 TRBV4-3 CASSLREGAGGPGETQYF TGCGCCAGCAGCCTTCGAGAGGGGGCGGGAGGGCCGGGTGAGACCCAGTACTTC
few NA TRBJ1-1 TRBV7-8 CASSLASYGNTEAFF TGTGCCAGCAGCTTAGCGTCGTATGGGAACACTGAAGCTTTCTTT
many NA TRBJ2-7 TRBV27 CASRLRGPSYEQYF TGTGCCAGCAGACTCAGGGGCCCTTCCTACGAGCAGTACTTC
many TRBD2 TRBJ2-5 TRBV20-1 CSAGLAEETQYF TGCAGTGCTGGACTAGCGGAAGAGACCCAGTACTTC
NA NA TRBJ1-2 TRBV12-3/TRBV12-4 CASSLGGTGLYGYTF TGTGCCAGCAGTTTAGGGGGCACAGGCCTTTATGGCTACACCTTC
NA NA TRBJ2-2 TRBV7-7 CASSPFGADSTGELFF TGTGCTAGCAGTCCCTTCGGGGCAGACAGCACCGGGGAGCTGTTTTTT
many TRBD1 TRBJ1-1 TRBV7-9 CASSSPTGGFSEAFF TGTGCCAGCAGCAGCCCGACAGGGGGTTTCTCTGAAGCTTTCTTT
many NA TRBJ2-2 TRBV6-2/TRBV6-3 CASSYQSGELFF TGTGCCAGCAGTTACCAGAGCGGGGAGCTGTTTTTT
many NA TRBJ2-7 TRBV28 CASSQRVGEQYF TGTGCCAGCAGTCAAAGGGTGGGCGAGCAGTACTTC
few NA TRBJ1-6 TRBV20-1 CSARGGDSPLHF TGCAGTGCTCGGGGGGGGGATTCACCCCTCCACTTT
few TRBD2 TRBJ2-6 TRBV13 CASSSRLAGVSGANVLTF TGTGCCAGCAGCTCACGACTAGCGGGAGTCTCTGGGGCCAACGTCCTGACTTTC
NA NA TRBJ1-2 TRBV20-1 CSGSDSPGGLGYTF TGCAGTGGTAGCGACAGTCCCGGAGGGCTTGGCTACACCTTC
many NA TRBJ2-7 TRBV11-2 CASSLDWDGSYEQYF TGTGCCAGCAGCTTAGATTGGGACGGCTCCTACGAGCAGTACTTC
NA NA TRBJ2-7 TRBV5-5 CASSFGLGYYEQYF TGTGCCAGCAGCTTTGGTTTGGGGTATTACGAGCAGTACTTC
many TRBD2 TRBJ2-1 TRBV7-2 CASSLRGGLAGESSYNEQFF TGTGCCAGCAGCCTAAGAGGCGGACTAGCGGGAGAAAGCTCCTACAATGAGCAGTTCTTC
NA NA TRBJ2-1 TRBV29-1 CSVPRDSRAEQFF TGCAGCGTTCCCCGGGACTCTCGAGCGGAGCAGTTCTTC
many NA TRBJ2-7 TRBV3-1 CASSQPRQGDYEQYF TGTGCCAGCAGCCAACCCCGGCAGGGAGACTACGAGCAGTACTTC
many NA TRBJ2-2 TRBV3-1 CASSPRGGTGELFF TGTGCCAGCAGCCCGAGGGGGGGCACCGGGGAGCTGTTTTTT
many NA TRBJ1-2 TRBV28 CASKMPGNGYTF TGTGCCAGCAAAATGCCAGGGAATGGCTACACCTTC
many NA TRBJ2-7 TRBV6-2/TRBV6-3 CASTDGAIYEQYF TGTGCCAGCACCGACGGAGCCATCTACGAGCAGTACTTC
many NA TRBJ2-7 TRBV11-2 CATQAGYEQYF TGTGCCACCCAAGCGGGCTACGAGCAGTACTTC
few TRBD1 TRBJ2-4 TRBV13 CASRRQGGGNIQYF TGTGCCAGCAGACGACAGGGTGGGGGAAACATTCAGTACTTC
many NA TRBJ1-2 TRBV9 CASSVDLGSGYGYTF TGTGCCAGCAGCGTAGATCTAGGATCCGGCTATGGCTACACCTTC
NA NA TRBJ2-6 TRBV5-1 CASSLVADSGANVLTF TGCGCCAGCAGCTTGGTGGCGGACTCTGGGGCCAACGTCCTGACTTTC
many TRBD1 TRBJ2-5 TRBV7-8 CASSNTGETLGATQYF TGTGCCAGCAGCAACACAGGGGAAACACTAGGCGCGACCCAGTACTTC
many NA TRBJ1-1 TRBV28 CASSSPRHRAGDEAFF TGTGCCAGCAGCTCCCCCCGGCACAGGGCTGGGGATGAAGCTTTCTTT
many NA TRBJ2-7 TRBV20-1 CSATALRTESSYEQYF TGCAGTGCTACCGCCCTGAGGACAGAAAGCTCCTACGAGCAGTACTTC
few NA TRBJ2-3 TRBV20-1 CSAGGPYTDTQYF TGCAGTGCTGGCGGCCCTTACACAGATACGCAGTATTTT
many TRBD2 TRBJ2-1 TRBV20-1 CSAIGIEASGRGSYNEQFF TGCAGTGCTATTGGCATTGAGGCTAGCGGGAGGGGATCCTACAATGAGCAGTTCTTC
many TRBD2 TRBJ2-3 TRBV5-8 CASSPRSGISTDTQYF TGTGCCAGCAGCCCTAGAAGCGGGATTAGCACAGATACGCAGTATTTT
NA NA TRBJ2-5 TRBV28 CASSSGHWQETQYF TGTGCCAGCAGTTCGGGACATTGGCAAGAGACCCAGTACTTC
NA NA TRBJ2-3 TRBV20-1 CSAGPLEASTDTQYF TGCAGTGCTGGCCCTCTGGAGGCTAGCACAGATACGCAGTATTTT
many NA TRBJ2-7 TRBV28 CASSLVGAKYEQYF TGTGCCAGCAGTTTAGTTGGGGCGAAGTACGAGCAGTACTTC
many NA TRBJ2-5 TRBV2 CASSEGGGGLGETQYF TGTGCCAGCAGTGAGGGTGGAGGGGGCTTAGGAGAGACCCAGTACTTC
NA NA TRBJ2-7 TRBV4-1 CASSQEGLASEQYF TGCGCCAGCAGCCAAGAAGGATTAGCTAGCGAGCAGTACTTC
NA NA TRBJ2-2 TRBV12-3/TRBV12-4 CASILHWAGELFF TGTGCCAGCATCCTGCATTGGGCCGGGGAGCTGTTTTTT
many TRBD2 TRBJ2-7 TRBV20-1 CSAYELAGKNYEQYF TGCAGTGCTTACGAACTAGCGGGAAAGAATTACGAGCAGTACTTC
few TRBD1 TRBJ1-1 TRBV19 CATATGFSTEAFF TGTGCCACCGCGACAGGGTTTAGTACTGAAGCTTTCTTT
many NA TRBJ2-1 TRBV20-1 CSASDGEQFF TGCAGTGCTAGTGATGGTGAGCAGTTCTTC
many TRBD1 TRBJ2-3 TRBV18 CASSSQGVVADTQYF TGTGCCAGCTCATCGCAGGGGGTTGTGGCAGATACGCAGTATTTT
few TRBD1 TRBJ2-6 TRBV6-1 CASTRTGVSSGANVLTF TGTGCCAGCACCCGGACAGGGGTTAGCTCTGGGGCCAACGTCCTGACTTTC
many TRBD1 TRBJ2-1 TRBV27 CASSPDRAGNEQFF TGTGCCAGCAGCCCGGACAGGGCTGGGAATGAGCAGTTCTTC
many TRBD2 TRBJ2-3 TRBV9 CASSARLAGEDTQYF TGTGCCAGCAGCGCCCGACTAGCGGGAGAGGATACGCAGTATTTT
many TRBD1 TRBJ2-7 TRBV29-1 CSVSAQGQFTEQYF TGCAGCGTTTCAGCCCAGGGACAGTTCACCGAGCAGTACTTC